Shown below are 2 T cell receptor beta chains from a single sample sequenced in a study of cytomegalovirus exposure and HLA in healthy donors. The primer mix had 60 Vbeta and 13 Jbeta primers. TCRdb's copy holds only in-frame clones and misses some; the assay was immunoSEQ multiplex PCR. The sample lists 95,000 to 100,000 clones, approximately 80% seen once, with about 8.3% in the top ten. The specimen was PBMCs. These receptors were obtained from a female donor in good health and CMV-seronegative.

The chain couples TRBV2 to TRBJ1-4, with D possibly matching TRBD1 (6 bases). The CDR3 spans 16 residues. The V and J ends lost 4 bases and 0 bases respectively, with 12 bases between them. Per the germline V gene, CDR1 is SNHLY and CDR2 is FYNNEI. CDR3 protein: CASSANPGATNEKLFF. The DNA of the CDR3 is TGTGCCAGCAGTGCGAACCCAGGGGCAACTAATGAAAAACTGTTTTTT.

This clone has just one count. Here the CDR3 reads CATQKSGINTGELFF. The CDR3 nucleotides are TGTGCCACTCAGAAAAGCGGAATTAACACCGGGGAGCTGTTTTTT. This chain joins TRBV19 and TRBJ2-2; possibly TRBD2 for D (5 bases). From germline, CDR1 is LNHDA and CDR2 SQIVND (reference sequence). Between the trimmed V and J ends, which lost 10 bases and 2 bases, there was a span of 17 bases. The CDR3 consists of 15 residues.